This T cell receptor beta chain was profiled in a study of T cell repertoires in cytomegalovirus infection. Findings and caveats of the study: HLA-C-restricted CMV clonotypes gave the most frequent clonotype in two of eight donors. The cumulative frequency of public TCR beta families distinguished individuals who carried CMV together with the relevant HLA.

Comments on this clonotype: What it recognizes is unknown.

The V end was cut by 4 bases, the J end by 5 bases, with 12 bases between. Germline V gene lookup returns CDR1 SGHAT and CDR2 FQNNGV. The CDR3 runs 13 residues. TCRdb reprocessed the reads with MiXCR, giving one entry per CDR3 protein. The sample has roughly 310,000 distinct CDR3 sequences; about a sixth are singletons. V and J are TRBV11-2 and TRBJ2-7, with a weak D call TRBD1 (6 bases). Sequences were obtained from PBMCs. This sequence was found in a human donor in good health (CMV status not recorded). Some clones in this sample may be carry-over from other donors' samples. The CDR3: CASSWVRGNEQYF. For the CDR3, the DNA is TGTGCCAGCAGCTGGGTAAGGGGGAACGAGCAGTACTTC.